What follows is one T cell receptor (beta chain) and its context. The clone's antigen remains unknown. The input lacks base qualities; no much larger clone sits a single base away. TCRbeta CDR3 regions were amplified from genomic DNA by means of the immunoSEQ Assay, a bias-controlled multiplex PCR. The source study handled its data this way. Within the assay, amplification of reference gene primers was used to estimate how many nucleated cells each sample contained. To quantify the absolute abundance of each unique TCRbeta CDR3 rearrangement, sequence reads were collapsed and filtered. For each sample, productive Simpson clonality was calculated as the square root of Simpson's diversity index over productive rearrangements. TCRdb provides this immuneACCESS table in a form limited to in-frame rearrangements. Some clones are lacking; in checked studies, under half of them reflect an unresolved V gene, and why the rest are absent is not known. The V and J calls and clone size were taken over from that table, and D and trimming were inferred from the DNA. Across this sample there are 120,000 to 150,000 clones, with about 85% seen only once. The ten biggest clones cover around 6.2% of the sample.

This specimen belongs to a study of blood T cell repertoires in COVID-19 (dated by TCRdb to the early 2020s). Notes on the research overall: The collaborator samples originated in the United States, Italy and Spain and spanned the acute and convalescent phases of COVID-19. The material from the prospective study consisted of cDNA or gDNA derived from T cells, B-cell-depleted T cells, or PBMCs. The dataset comprised deeply sampled blood TCRbeta repertoires from subjects exposed to, actively infected with, or recovered from COVID-19. The repertoires were released in a freely available public database meant as a resource for research on the immune response to SARS-CoV-2. Samples came from the ongoing ImmuneRACE study (first 160 participants) plus 1,254 subjects from 6 global collaborators. Nearly every sample came with metadata listing a de-identified subject ID, COVID-19 status, age in years and sex. Where available, HLA class I and class II types were obtained from metadata supplied by the sample provider rather than from assay-based typing. What the study reported, not specific to this receptor: Clinical and demographic metadata were provided uncurated, with the amount varying by source and participant.

Participants in the prospective study were enrolled through a virtual design, were aged roughly 18 to 100 years, and lived in roughly 24 United States geographic areas. To assign participants to cohorts, the prospective study relied on clinical history that participants themselves reported in a screening survey and a study questionnaire. Recovered participants in ImmuneRACE Cohort 3 were defined by two consecutive negative NP/OP PCR tests, clearance by a healthcare professional, or resolution of symptoms. Each participant in the prospective study had whole blood, serum and a nasopharyngeal or oropharyngeal swab collected by mobile phlebotomists. Over a roughly 2-month period, participants in the prospective study had the option of providing additional blood draws and questionnaires. Blood samples from the prospective study were shipped frozen or at room temperature prior to DNA extraction. The CDR3 covers 13 residues, taking in both the cysteine and the phenylalanine. The retained sequence is limited to the CDR3, 39 bases, with the frame set at the first base. The trim is 2 bases for V and 2 bases for J, with a gap of 7 bases between the germline ends. Per the germline V gene (reference sequence), GTSNPN is the CDR1 and SVGIG is the CDR2.

This receptor was obtained from a woman in her 40s who had recovered from COVID-19. Sequencing was done on a sample of PBMCs or T cells enriched from blood (not recorded which). The V and J segments used are TRBV30 and TRBJ1-5; confidence is insufficient to name the D gene. The CDR3 loop reads CAWSLEGNQPQHF. The DNA sequence is TGTGCCTGGAGTTTGGAGGGCAATCAGCCCCAGCATTTT.